This T cell receptor (beta chain) emerged from a study of beta chain features in type 1 diabetes. The wider study: Healthy donors and patients showed comparable age, gender and cell yields. Study-level results: Any PCR bias toward short templates would affect both groups alike. For Type 1 diabetes patients, all four CD4+ subsets carried TCRB CDR3s that were moderately but significantly shorter.

The ends lost 5 bases at V and 1 base at J; junction bases unmatched: 9. Germline V gene lookup returns CDR1 MNHNY and CDR2 SVGAGI (reference sequence). This CDR3 comprises 16 residues. This clone was recorded a few times. Its antigen is not identified. All of the isolated RNA was reverse transcribed, so expressed TCRB transcripts were sequenced. Approximately 3.5 million reads, on average, came from each naive, central memory and regulatory T cell sample. Sequencing was performed with immunoSEQ multiplex PCR; in TCRdb, only in-frame clones are kept and a portion is missing. The data show hundreds of thousands of clones, with roughly 9.6% seen just once and 0.03% to 0.04% held by the top ten.

The clonotype originates from a woman between 18 and 30 years old in good health. The sequenced sample consisted of naive CD4+ T cells from blood. The chain joins TRBV6-6 to TRBJ2-7; 9 bases line up with TRBD1. This CDR3 reads CASSPRGQGASYEQYF. The CDR3 nucleotides are TGTGCCAGCAGTCCCCGGGGACAGGGTGCGTCCTACGAGCAGTACTTC.